The TCR beta chain described here comes from a study of somatic mutations in cytotoxic T cells in rheumatoid arthritis. V lost 0 bases to trimming and J lost 6 bases, with 11 bases between them. Germline CDR1 SGHDN, CDR2 FVKESK. This CDR3 has 15 residues. The data were produced by immunoSEQ multiplex PCR, yet TCRdb's version contains in-frame clones alone and is incomplete. The sample has 9,500 to 13,000 clones, approximately 71% seen once; the top ten hold roughly two fifths. This TCR came from an adult with rheumatoid arthritis. Input material: CD8+ T cells sorted from blood. J is TRBJ2-2 and V is TRBV14; the D gene is possibly TRBD1 (5 bases). The CDR3 spells CASSQEGRAAGELFF. The CDR3 region has the DNA TGTGCCAGCAGCCAAGAGGGCAGGGCGGCCGGGGAGCTGTTTTTT.